The clone carrying this TCR beta chain was detected many times. The antigen is not known. Donors gave roughly 10 milliliters of peripheral blood apiece. The data are from a study of blood T cells in healthy people across ages. Study-level findings and limits: Estimated diversity across one million T cells was deemed an underestimate. There was no known CMV status for donors, so expanded clonotype changes were possibly confounded. Long-lived and aged donors differed, with more naive CD4+ cells and higher diversity in the long-lived.

Primed by a sample-barcoded 5' primer and a J-beta primer mix, a second PCR proceeded for about 6 to 11 cycles. TCRdb reprocessed the 5' RACE reads with MiXCR, giving one entry per CDR3 protein. This sample carries around 970,000 distinct CDR3 sequences, 51% of them seen once, and the ten largest clones take 20% to 25%. The CDR3 spans 12 residues. Trimming shortened V by 4 bases and J by 5 bases, and 8 bases separated the two germline ends. Looked up from germline, CDR1 is MDHEN and CDR2 is SYDVKM. The V gene is TRBV28, the J gene TRBJ2-5; D not certain. This TCR came from a woman aged 55 to 70 in good health. Sequencing was done on a sample of blood. CDR3: CASSSGVETQYF. Written as DNA, the CDR3 is TGTGCCAGCAGTTCTGGTGTCGAGACCCAGTACTTC. Supplemented by reference TRBV28 and TRBJ2-5, the full variable domain reads DVKVTQSSRYLVKRTGEKVFLECVQDMDHENMFWYRQDPGLGLRLIYFSYDVKMKEKGDIPEGYSVSREKKERFSLILESASTNQTSMYLCASSSGVETQYFGPGTRLLVL.